A single sample gave rise to the 3 T cell receptor beta chains below, sequenced in a study of blood T cell repertoires in COVID-19. The protocol was immunoSEQ multiplex PCR, while the TCRdb copy is restricted to in-frame clones and leaves out a portion. The sample includes about 130,000 clones, about nine tenths of them seen just once. Sequenced: peripheral blood. The receptors originated from a man aged 50 to 59 with active COVID-19.

The V call is TRBV3-1 (or the pseudogene TRBV3-2), the J call TRBJ1-4, with 10 bases lining up with TRBD1. The CDR3 loop spans 15 amino acids. Per germline, CDR1 LGHDT and CDR2 YNNKEL (reference sequence). Trimming cost V 4 bases and J 7 bases; bases outside gene matches: 6. The CDR3 loop reads CASSLTGGGGEKLFF. The CDR3 DNA reads TGTGCCAGCAGCCTGACAGGGGGCGGTGGTGAAAAACTGTTTTTT.

In its sample, this clone was seen a few times. The chain employs TRBV11-2 and TRBJ1-6, with D possibly matching TRBD1 (5 bases). V was trimmed by 4 bases and J by 1 base, leaving 8 bases between them. The CDR3 spans 15 residues. From germline, CDR1 is SGHAT and CDR2 FQNNGV. This chain's CDR3 is CASSSYRSYNSPLHF. The CDR3 DNA reads as TGTGCCAGCAGCTCATACAGGTCCTATAATTCACCCCTCCACTTT.

The rearrangement joins TRBV6-5 to TRBJ2-1; 7 bases are a match to TRBD1. The CDR3 spans 15 residues. J gave up 4 bases and V 6 bases, and 9 bases lay outside the gene matches. Germline assignment: CDR1 MNHEY and CDR2 SVGAGI. The CDR3 DNA reads as TGTGCCAGCAGCGAGGACAGGCTGCCATACAATGAGCAGTTCTTC. It is translated as CASSEDRLPYNEQFF.